The 28 T cell receptor beta chains listed next were all sequenced from one sample in a study of blood T cell repertoires in COVID-19. Sequencing was performed with immunoSEQ multiplex PCR; in TCRdb, only in-frame clones are kept and a portion is missing. Of some 670,000 clones detected, just under 90% appear once; the ten largest clones hold approximately 0.25%. Material for sequencing was peripheral blood. All receptors come from a woman in her late teens or twenties with acute or convalescent COVID-19.

The chain employs TRBV7-2 and TRBJ1-4; D is possibly TRBD1 (6 bases). CDR3 length equals 15 residues. Germline CDR1 reads SGHTA; CDR2 reads FQGNSA. V lost 2 bases and J lost 8, with 15 bases in between. The CDR3, as DNA: TGTGCCAGCAGCTTACGTACAGGGATTTGGGAAAAACTGTTTTTT. It encodes CASSLRTGIWEKLFF. Full variable domain (missing parts from reference TRBV7-2 and TRBJ1-4): GAGVSQSPSNKVTEKGKDVELRCDPISGHTALYWYRQSLGQGLEFLIYFQGNSAPDKSGLPSDRFSAERTGGSVSTLTIQRTQQEDSAVYLCASSLRTGIWEKLFFGSGTQLSVL.

The V and J genes are TRBV15 and TRBJ2-1, with D possibly TRBD1 on 6 matching bases. The CDR3 contains 14 residues. The germline V and J ends were trimmed by 5 bases and 7 bases, with 15 bases remaining between them. Germline CDR1 is LNHNV and CDR2 is YYDKDF (reference sequence). This chain's CDR3 is CATSHHRAENEQFF. DNA for the CDR3: TGTGCCACCAGCCATCACAGGGCTGAAAATGAGCAGTTCTTC.

The chain links TRBV10-3 to TRBJ1-3; the match to TRBD1 covers 8 bases. Germline CDR1 reads ENHRY; CDR2 reads SYGVKD. This CDR3 has 15 residues. Trimming at V came to 10 bases and at J to 4 bases, leaving 12 bases not matched to a gene. CDR3 in amino acids: CATYTAWTGGNTIYF. Here the CDR3 DNA reads TGTGCCACCTATACGGCCTGGACAGGGGGAAACACCATATATTTT.

The chain has TRBV5-1 and TRBJ2-1; 9 positions agree with TRBD2. Germline loops: CDR1 SGHRS, CDR2 YFSETQ. This CDR3 contains 16 residues. V shed 1 base, J shed 6 bases, and the junction held 8 bases outside the gene matches. CDR3 bases: TGCGCCAGCAGCTTGACGCGGGGGGGCCAAAGCAATGAGCAGTTCTTC. This translates into CASSLTRGGQSNEQFF.

This clone was counted once. This chain's CDR3 is CASSLLAGAYNEQFF. The CDR3 region has the DNA TGTGCCAGCAGCTTATTGGCGGGGGCCTACAATGAGCAGTTCTTC. J is TRBJ2-1 and V is TRBV7-8, with 7 bases fitting TRBD2. Germline lookup yields CDR1 SGHVS and CDR2 FQNEAQ. This CDR3 has 15 amino acids. V gave up 2 bases and J gave up 2 bases; unmatched junction bases: 3.

The chain joins TRBV27 to TRBJ2-6; TRBD1 matches 9 bases. The CDR3 contains 16 residues. Unmatched junction bases numbered 2, after V lost 3 bases and J lost 2 bases. Per the germline V gene, CDR1 is MNHEY and CDR2 is SMNVEV (reference sequence). This CDR3 is CASSLTGGAGANVLTF. CDR3 nucleotides: TGTGCCAGCAGTTTGACAGGGGGTGCTGGGGCCAACGTCCTGACTTTC.

This chain connects TRBV2 to TRBJ1-1; D is unresolved. CDR1 SNHLY and CDR2 FYNNEI come from the germline V gene. The germline V and J ends were trimmed by 6 bases and 7 bases, with 21 bases remaining between them. The CDR3 consists of 15 residues. The CDR3 loop reads CASRSGLAGSDEAFF. CDR3 nucleotide sequence: TGTGCCAGCAGGTCTGGGTTAGCGGGAAGTGATGAAGCTTTCTTT.

This clone showed up just once. V and J are TRBV6-5 and TRBJ2-3; D is unclear. Germline lookup yields CDR1 MNHEY and CDR2 SVGAGI. CDR3 size: 14 residues. The germline V and J ends were trimmed by 2 bases and 1 base, with 7 bases remaining between them. For the CDR3, the DNA is TGTGCCAGCAGTTACCTCCAGGGCACAGATACGCAGTATTTT. Translation gives CASSYLQGTDTQYF.

This chain's CDR3 is CASSSLGTGEMNTEAFF. DNA of the CDR3: TGTGCCAGCAGCTCCCTGGGGACAGGGGAAATGAACACTGAAGCTTTCTTT. The rearrangement uses TRBV5-6 and TRBJ1-1; the match to TRBD1 covers 10 bases. V shed 3 bases and J 0 bases; nucleotides not matched to a gene: 8. The CDR3 runs 17 residues. The germline V gene has CDR1 SGHDT and CDR2 YYEEEE. The full variable domain, in which reference TRBV5-6 and TRBJ1-1 provide the parts outside the CDR3, is DAGVTQSPTHLIKTRGQQVTLRCSPKSGHDTVSWYQQALGQGPQFIFQYYEEEERQRGNFPDRFSGHQFPNYSSELNVNALLLGDSALYLCASSSLGTGEMNTEAFFGQGTRLTVV.

J is TRBJ1-4 and V is TRBV5-5; the match to TRBD1 covers 9 bases. V lost 4 bases to trimming and J lost 5 bases; unmatched junction nucleotides: 9. The germline V gene encodes CDR1 SGHKS and CDR2 YYEKEE (reference sequence). The CDR3 totals 16 residues. The CDR3 DNA sequence: TGTGCCAGCAGCCCGGGACAGGGTATCCCGAATGAAAAACTGTTTTTT. Translated, it gives CASSPGQGIPNEKLFF.

The chain couples TRBV7-9 to TRBJ2-3; 8 nucleotides align to TRBD2. In germline, CDR1 is SEHNR, CDR2 FQNEAQ (reference sequence). V trimming: 1 base; J trimming: 5 bases; junction bases outside the gene matches: 8. CDR3 length: 16 amino acids. CDR3 bases: TGTGCCAGCAGCTTAGGGAGCGGGGGACGCGTAGATACGCAGTATTTT. Encoded protein: CASSLGSGGRVDTQYF.

V usage is TRBV18 and J usage is TRBJ2-1; D might be TRBD1 (6 bases). The CDR3 contains 14 residues. V dropped 0 bases and J dropped 4 bases, with 7 bases sitting between them. Germline V lookup: CDR1 KGHSH, CDR2 LQKENI. The CDR3 protein is CASSPPGQYNEQFF. CDR3 DNA: TGTGCCAGCTCACCACCAGGACAGTACAATGAGCAGTTCTTC.

CDR3 coding DNA: TGTGCCAGCAGTGCGGTCGGCGGGGGGGCCGCACTATCCAATGAGCAGTTCTTC. Its protein product is CASSAVGGGAALSNEQFF. The chain is built from TRBV2 and TRBJ2-1; 9 bases map to TRBD2. V trimming: 4 bases; J trimming: 6 bases; junction bases outside the gene matches: 16. This CDR3 region has 18 residues. Germline V gene lookup returns CDR1 SNHLY and CDR2 FYNNEI.

This clone was detected only once. The chain recombines TRBV7-3 with TRBJ2-1, with a possible D match to TRBD1 (5 bases). The ends were cut back, 1 base at V and 0 bases at J, with 13 bases in the middle. The CDR3 is 17 amino acids. The germline gives CDR1 SGHTA, CDR2 FQGTGA. CDR3 loop: CASSLKSGYLSYNEQFF. The DNA of the CDR3 is TGTGCCAGCAGCTTAAAATCAGGGTATCTCTCCTACAATGAGCAGTTCTTC.

The rearrangement joins TRBV6-1 to TRBJ1-3, with D maybe TRBD1 (5 bases). The germline CDR1 and CDR2 sequences are MNHNS and SASEGT. This CDR3 comprises 15 residues. Between the trimmed V and J ends, which lost 2 bases and 0 bases, there was a span of 8 bases. The CDR3 protein is CASSEITGSGNTIYF. CDR3 DNA sequence: TGTGCCAGCAGTGAAATCACAGGCTCTGGAAACACCATATATTTT.

This clone was seen a single time. This rearrangement joins TRBV3-1 (or the pseudogene TRBV3-2) to TRBJ1-2; tentatively, D is TRBD1 (6 bases). The CDR3 extends over 15 amino acids. Trimming took 1 base from V and 5 from J, leaving 14 bases between them. The germline CDR1 and CDR2 sequences are LGHDT and YNNKEL (reference sequence). CDR3 loop: CASSQGTGSMYGYTF. In DNA, the CDR3 is TGTGCCAGCAGCCAAGGAACAGGGTCGATGTATGGCTACACCTTC.

This clone was recorded only once. V gene TRBV19 combines with J gene TRBJ1-2, with D unclear. V was cut by 6 bases and J by 3 bases, with 20 bases left in between. Germline V gene sequence: CDR1 LNHDA, CDR2 SQIVND (reference sequence). The CDR3 runs to 16 residues. CDR3: CASRSPWVAGYYGYTF. The CDR3 DNA sequence: TGTGCCAGTAGGTCCCCCTGGGTAGCCGGTTACTATGGCTACACCTTC. The variable domain in full, completed from reference TRBV19 and TRBJ1-2, reads DGGITQSPKYLFRKEGQNVTLSCEQNLNHDAMYWYRQDPGQGLRLIYYSQIVNDFQKGDIAEGYSVSREKKESFPLTVTSAQKNPTAFYLCASRSPWVAGYYGYTFGSGTRLTVV.

The V and J genes are TRBV19 and TRBJ1-5; perhaps TRBD1 as D (5 bases). The CDR3 has 14 amino acids. Germline V CDR1 and CDR2: LNHDA, SQIVND (reference sequence). Trimming took 5 bases from V and 0 from J, leaving 8 bases between them. The CDR3 bases are TGTGCCAGTAGTCAGGGCTATAGCAATCAGCCCCAGCATTTT. Amino acid sequence: CASSQGYSNQPQHF.

This clone was detected only once. The V call is TRBV5-5, the J call TRBJ2-2; 7 nucleotides agree with TRBD2. The CDR3 length is 13 residues. CDR1 and CDR2 (germline): SGHKS, YYEKEE (reference sequence). Losses at the gene ends were 4 bases for V and 6 bases for J; bases not matched to a gene: 3. The CDR3 loop reads CASSRSGAGELFF. In nucleotides, the CDR3 is TGTGCCAGCAGCCGGAGCGGGGCCGGGGAGCTGTTTTTT.

The rearrangement links TRBV24-1 to TRBJ2-2, with 10 bases aligning to TRBD2. The CDR3 is 19 amino acids. V shed 1 base and J 4 bases; nucleotides not matched to a gene: 11. The germline V gene encodes CDR1 KGHDR and CDR2 SFDVKD. The CDR3 spells CATSDFPPRVAGGTGELFF. The CDR3 nucleotides are TGTGCCACCAGTGATTTCCCCCCCCGGGTAGCGGGGGGCACCGGGGAGCTGTTTTTT.

The rearrangement uses TRBV12-3 or TRBV12-4 and TRBJ1-2; TRBD1 is a possible D gene (6 bases). The CDR3 spans 13 residues. V was trimmed by 1 base and J by 7 bases, leaving 10 bases between them. The CDR3 sequence is CASSLGGGSGYTF. The CDR3 DNA sequence: TGTGCCAGCAGTTTAGGAGGGGGTAGTGGCTACACCTTC.

The rearrangement links TRBV6-5 to TRBJ1-5, with D possibly TRBD1 on 5 matching bases. Germline V gives CDR1 MNHEY, CDR2 SVGAGI. The CDR3 sequence is 13 residues long. V lost 4 bases and J 6 bases, leaving 10 bases between the germline ends. The CDR3 protein is CASSLNQGQPQHF. The CDR3 nucleotides are TGTGCCAGCAGTTTGAATCAGGGTCAGCCCCAGCATTTT.

On this clone: Other nucleotide sequences in the sample specify the same CDR3. This CDR3 is CASSLGRGRYNEQFF. CDR3 nucleotide sequence: TGTGCCAGCAGCTTAGGAAGGGGGAGATACAATGAGCAGTTCTTC. The rearrangement links TRBV7-2 to TRBJ2-1; perhaps TRBD1 as D (6 bases). CDR1 is SGHTA, CDR2 FQGNSA, per germline. Trimming cost V 1 base and J 4 bases, with 11 bases left between them. The CDR3 spans 15 residues.

The genes are TRBV10-3 and TRBJ1-4, with 9 bases matching TRBD1. The V gene's germline CDR1 is ENHRY and CDR2 SYGVKD. The CDR3 covers 16 residues. The V segment lost 3 bases and the J segment 4 bases; nucleotides outside the gene matches: 6. This chain's CDR3 is CAISDRTGDNNEKLFF. The CDR3 DNA is TGTGCCATCAGTGACCGGACAGGGGACAATAATGAAAAACTGTTTTTT.

The genes are TRBV7-8 and TRBJ1-1; D gene unclear. Germline V gene lookup returns CDR1 SGHVS and CDR2 FQNEAQ. This CDR3 contains 13 residues. V dropped 6 bases and J dropped 3 bases, with 11 bases sitting between them. As DNA, the CDR3 is TGTGCCAGCAGGACTTCGGGGTACACTGAAGCTTTCTTT. This sequence encodes CASRTSGYTEAFF.

The J gene is TRBJ1-1, the V gene TRBV7-2; 8 bases map to TRBD1. The CDR3 consists of 15 residues. CDR1 and CDR2 (germline): SGHTA, FQGNSA. J gave up 5 bases and V 4 bases, and 9 bases lay outside the gene matches. The CDR3 region has the DNA TGTGCCAGCAGCTCCTTAACAGGGGGGAGGACTGAAGCTTTCTTT. As protein: CASSSLTGGRTEAFF.

The chain has TRBV14 and TRBJ1-4, with unresolved D. The V gene's germline CDR1 is SGHDN and CDR2 FVKESK. V lost 4 bases to trimming and J lost 7 bases, with 16 bases between them. There are 15 residues in the CDR3. Written as DNA, the CDR3 is TGTGCCAGCAGCCTAAGTCGAGGGATCGGTGAAAAACTGTTTTTT. Residues: CASSLSRGIGEKLFF.

Worth noting for this clone: Different DNA sequences within this sample yield the same CDR3. The J gene is TRBJ2-3, the V gene TRBV27; 7 bases are shared with TRBD2. The germline gives CDR1 MNHEY, CDR2 SMNVEV (reference sequence). Losses at the gene ends were 3 bases for V and 3 bases for J; bases not matched to a gene: 3. CDR3 length equals 14 residues. CDR3 residues: CASSFGLGTDTQYF. CDR3 bases: TGTGCCAGCAGTTTTGGACTAGGGACAGATACGCAGTATTTT.